The present entry profiles one T cell receptor (beta chain) with its context. These data come from a study of control samples from healthy donors and cancer patients. The assay was immunoSEQ multiplex PCR, and TCRdb's table has in-frame clones only and misses some. The sample has roughly 90,000 clones; approximately 78% are singletons. The CDR3 extends over 11 amino acids. Germline loops: CDR1 DFQATT, CDR2 SNEGSKA (reference sequence). Trimming left V 6 bases short and J 4 bases short, with 4 bases between. The chain joins TRBV20-1 to TRBJ2-6; the D is unclear. This TCR derives from a woman in her sixties or seventies in good health. Sequenced input: blood. The CDR3, as DNA: TGCAGTGCGGTCGGGGCCAACGTCCTGACTTTC. Residues: CSAVGANVLTF.